This TCR beta chain was sequenced during a study of technical replicates of blood from several donors. Sequencing was performed with immunoSEQ multiplex PCR; in TCRdb, only in-frame clones are kept and a portion is missing. The sample consists of about 100,000 clones, 90% to 97% of them appearing once. Sequencing used T cells isolated from PBMCs. This clonotype was obtained from a human donor in good health.

The CDR3 loop reads CASTPGQGGPEAFF. CDR3 nucleotide sequence: TGTGCCAGCACCCCGGGACAGGGAGGTCCTGAAGCTTTCTTT. The chain uses TRBV6-5 and TRBJ1-1, with 9 bases identical to TRBD1. Germline lookup yields CDR1 MNHEY and CDR2 SVGAGI. The CDR3 totals 14 residues. With 7 bases clipped from V and 6 bases from J, the junction kept 9 bases outside the gene matches.